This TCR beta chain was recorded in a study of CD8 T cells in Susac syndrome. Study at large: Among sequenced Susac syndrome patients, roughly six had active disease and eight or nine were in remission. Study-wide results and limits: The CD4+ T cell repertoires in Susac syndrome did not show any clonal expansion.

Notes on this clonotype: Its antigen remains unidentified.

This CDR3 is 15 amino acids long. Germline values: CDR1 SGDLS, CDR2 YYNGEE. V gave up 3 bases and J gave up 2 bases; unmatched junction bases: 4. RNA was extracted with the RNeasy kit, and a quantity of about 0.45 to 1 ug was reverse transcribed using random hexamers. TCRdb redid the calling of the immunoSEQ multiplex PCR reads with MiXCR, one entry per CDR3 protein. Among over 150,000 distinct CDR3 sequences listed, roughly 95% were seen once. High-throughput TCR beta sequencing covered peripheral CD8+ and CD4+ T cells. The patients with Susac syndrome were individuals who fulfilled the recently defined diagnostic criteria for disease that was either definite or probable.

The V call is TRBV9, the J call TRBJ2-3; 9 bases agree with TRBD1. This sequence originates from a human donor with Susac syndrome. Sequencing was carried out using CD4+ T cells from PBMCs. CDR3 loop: CASSGGQGHTDTQYF. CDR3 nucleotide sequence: TGTGCCAGCAGCGGGGGACAGGGACACACAGATACGCAGTATTTT.